This TCR beta chain was identified during a study of T-cell memory formation after mild COVID-19. Findings and caveats of the study: Contracting clones, day 15 to 85, had balanced CD4/CD8, and later expanders favored CD4+.

TCRdb reprocessed the 5' RACE reads via MiXCR and lists one record per CDR3 protein. The sample consists of roughly 120,000 distinct CDR3 sequences, 16% of them appearing once. The CDR3 runs to 16 residues. The V end was cut by 6 bases, the J end by 2 bases, with 19 bases between. This clonotype was detected only a few times. The antigen is unknown. The material sequenced was PBMCs or a T cell subset sorted from them (not recorded which). The source of this sequence is an adult woman who had mild COVID-19 (a few samples of this study predate the infection). Cell type and time point are not known. This rearrangement joins TRBV12-3 or TRBV12-4 to TRBJ2-5; D unresolved. The CDR3 nucleotides are TGTGCCAGCAGCCAACCAAAGGGCGGAGCTCAAGAGACCCAGTACTTC. Protein: CASSQPKGGAQETQYF.